This T cell receptor (beta chain) was recovered during a study of regulatory T cells in long-lasting Graves disease. Overall study results and limits: Newly diagnosed disease favored TRBV20-1 and TRBJ2-1 over persistent disease.

This clonotype was counted at least ten times. The antigen is not known. The authors built TCR beta libraries using iRepertoire HTBI primers and Arm-PCR of CDR3 regions. TCRdb passed the multiplex PCR reads through MiXCR, listing each CDR3 protein once. In the table there are about 620,000 distinct CDR3 sequences, approximately 15% of which are singletons. Sample time point: newly diagnosed GD, antithyroid drugs for less than 3 months. RNA extracted from PBMCs served as the sequencing template. The CDR3 loop spans 13 amino acids. CDR1 and CDR2 (germline): MDHEN, SYDVKM. With 7 bases clipped from V and 1 base from J, the junction kept 4 bases outside the gene matches. The same sample was also studied in work on T cells in Graves' hyperthyroidism and ophthalmopathy. This second study notes: Graves' hyperthyroidism is called stable when ophthalmopathy does not progress within 18 months. The TCR CDR3 first-round RT-PCR relied on the HTBI primer set.

This chain links TRBV28 with TRBJ2-7; the match to TRBD2 covers 7 bases. This TCR was recovered from a woman aged 25-40 years with Graves disease. The material was peripheral blood mononuclear cells (PBMCs), obtained at new diagnosis, from a patient treated with antithyroid drugs. In nucleotides, the CDR3 is TGTGCCAGCACCGAGCGGGAATCCTACGAGCAGTACTTC. This sequence encodes CASTERESYEQYF.